This TCR beta chain derives from a study of graft-versus-host responses after intestinal transplantation. Study results and limitations: Marrow from the recipient contained GvH clones, some of which had appeared first in ileum or blood. Graft-donor T cell macrochimerism in patients accompanied high graft-versus-host to host-versus-graft clonal ratios in allografts.

Data came from immunoSEQ multiplex PCR; TCRdb stores just in-frame clones and leaves some out. The table includes around 17,000 clones, roughly 79% detected once. Germline loops: CDR1 SGHTA, CDR2 FQGTGA. This CDR3 spans 13 amino acids. V was clipped by 5 bases and J by 3 bases, with 9 bases between them. In regard to this clone: What it recognizes is unknown.

Graft specimens yielded both intraepithelial and lamina propria lymphocytes. The chain couples TRBV7-3 to TRBJ2-3; D gene unclear. This clonotype originated in a human patient who received an intestinal transplant, so some T cells may come from the graft donor. The specimen was ileum tissue, collected almost 470 days after intestinal transplant. The CDR3 DNA reads TGTGCCAGCAGCCGGACCTGGACAGATACGCAGTATTTT. Translated: CASSRTWTDTQYF.